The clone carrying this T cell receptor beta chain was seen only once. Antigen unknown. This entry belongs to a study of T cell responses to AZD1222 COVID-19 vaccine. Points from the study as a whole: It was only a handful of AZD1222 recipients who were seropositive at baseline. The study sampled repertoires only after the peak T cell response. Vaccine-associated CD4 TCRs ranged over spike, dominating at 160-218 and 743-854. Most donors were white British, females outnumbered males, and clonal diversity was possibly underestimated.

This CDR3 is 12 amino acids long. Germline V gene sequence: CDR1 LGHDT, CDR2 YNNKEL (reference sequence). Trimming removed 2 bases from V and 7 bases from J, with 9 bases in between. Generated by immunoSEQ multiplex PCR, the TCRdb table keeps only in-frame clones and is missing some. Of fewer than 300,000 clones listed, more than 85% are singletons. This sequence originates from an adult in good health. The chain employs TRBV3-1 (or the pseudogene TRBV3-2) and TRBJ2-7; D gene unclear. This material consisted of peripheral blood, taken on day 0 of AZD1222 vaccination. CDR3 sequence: CASSQNFREQYF. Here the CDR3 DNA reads TGTGCCAGCAGCCAAAATTTTAGAGAGCAGTACTTC.